One sample yielded the 27 T cell receptor beta chains listed below, sequenced in a study of cytomegalovirus exposure and HLA in healthy donors. PCR employed 60 Vbeta and 13 Jbeta primers. The method was immunoSEQ multiplex PCR; TCRdb's version includes in-frame clones alone and lacks a portion of them. Of fewer than 250,000 clones in the sample, roughly 75% were seen once. The sample consisted of PBMCs. Receptors were obtained from a man aged 25-40 years in good health and CMV-seropositive.

V usage is TRBV7-9 and J usage is TRBJ1-2; 7 bases fit TRBD1. Losses at the gene ends were 3 bases for V and 6 bases for J; bases not matched to a gene: 10. The CDR3 sequence is 15 residues long. Germline lookup yields CDR1 SEHNR and CDR2 FQNEAQ (reference sequence). For the CDR3, the DNA is TGTGCCAGCAGCTTTGGCCAGGGGGTTCTCAATGGCTACACCTTC. It is translated as CASSFGQGVLNGYTF.

The table lists this clone with a few counts. This sequence joins TRBV27 and TRBJ2-7; 11 bases are shared with TRBD2. The CDR3 sequence is 16 residues long. V lost 5 bases to trimming and J lost 3 bases; unmatched junction nucleotides: 9. CDR1 and CDR2 from the germline V gene are MNHEY and SMNVEV (reference sequence). DNA for the CDR3: TGTGCCAGCAGTCCGTCACTAGCGGGAGCGTTCTACGAGCAGTACTTC. Translated, it gives CASSPSLAGAFYEQYF.

This chain joins TRBV2 and TRBJ1-2; TRBD1 might be the D (6 bases). V gave up 7 bases and J gave up 4 bases, with 13 bases separating them. Per germline, CDR1 SNHLY and CDR2 FYNNEI. CDR3 length: 13 amino acids. The CDR3 loop is CASTARGSYGYTF. The CDR3 nucleotides read TGTGCCAGCACGGCCAGGGGTAGCTATGGCTACACCTTC.

J is TRBJ2-3 and V is TRBV4-1; 10 bases fit TRBD2. This CDR3 comprises 15 residues. Trimming at V came to 4 bases and at J to 5 bases, leaving 6 bases not matched to a gene. The germline V gene encodes CDR1 MGHRA and CDR2 YSYEKL. CDR3: CASSRPSGRLDTQYF. For the CDR3, the DNA is TGCGCCAGCAGCCGGCCTAGCGGGAGATTAGATACGCAGTATTTT.

The genes are TRBV28 and TRBJ1-4, with TRBD1 matching 7 bases. The V and J ends lost 3 bases and 2 bases, in that order; junction bases with no gene match: 0. In germline, CDR1 is MDHEN, CDR2 SYDVKM. There are 14 residues in the CDR3. The CDR3 nucleotides are TGTGCCAGCAGTTTGGGACAGACTAATGAAAAACTGTTTTTT. Encoded protein: CASSLGQTNEKLFF.

The chain uses TRBV2 and TRBJ2-2; 14 positions match TRBD2. With 4 bases clipped from V and 3 bases from J, the junction kept 4 bases outside the gene matches. Germline CDR1 reads SNHLY; CDR2 reads FYNNEI. The CDR3 extends over 17 amino acids. The CDR3 DNA follows: TGTGCCAGCAGTGGACTAGCGGGGGGGCTTTACACCGGGGAGCTGTTTTTT. Its translation is CASSGLAGGLYTGELFF.

This chain joins TRBV10-3 and TRBJ2-1, with 14 bases matching TRBD2. The CDR3 length is 16 residues. Per germline, CDR1 ENHRY and CDR2 SYGVKD. V lost 6 bases and J lost 3; bases outside the gene matches: 4. The CDR3 DNA sequence: TGTGCCATCAGAGGGACTAGCGGGAGTAACTACAATGAGCAGTTCTTC. It yields the protein CAIRGTSGSNYNEQFF.

In its sample, this clone was seen a few times. The genes are TRBV19 and TRBJ1-3, with 11 bases fitting TRBD1. The CDR3 runs to 18 residues. The V gene end was trimmed by 2 bases and the J gene end by 4 bases; junction bases not matched to a gene: 10. Germline V gene data show CDR1 as LNHDA and CDR2 as SQIVND (reference sequence). The CDR3 DNA reads TGTGCCAGTAGTATAATTCGGACAGGGGGCAGCTACGGAAACACCATATATTTT. Its protein product is CASSIIRTGGSYGNTIYF.

The chain is built from TRBV4-3 and TRBJ2-1, with D maybe TRBD2 (5 bases). The CDR3 is made up of 13 amino acids. Germline lookup yields CDR1 LGHNA and CDR2 YSLEER. Between the trimmed V and J ends, which lost 4 bases and 6 bases, there was a span of 10 bases. CDR3 sequence (DNA): TGCGCCAGCAGCCCTGGGCGGGTCAATGAGCAGTTCTTC. This encodes CASSPGRVNEQFF.

The chain employs TRBV5-3 and TRBJ1-2; 10 nucleotides match TRBD1. TRBV5-3 carries the ORF label, with uncertain function. This CDR3 comprises 19 residues. V gave up 4 bases and J gave up 4 bases; unmatched junction bases: 19. For the CDR3, the DNA is TGTGCCAGAAGCACACAAAAGCGGGACAGGGGAGGGTGCCTCTATGGCTACACCTTC. This gives the protein CARSTQKRDRGGCLYGYTF.

V gene TRBV7-6 combines with J gene TRBJ2-7; 7 bases align to TRBD1. There are 12 residues in the CDR3. Trimming cost V 8 bases and J 5 bases; bases outside gene matches: 6. The germline CDR1 and CDR2 sequences are SGHVS and FNYEAQ. CDR3 nucleotides: TGTGCCAGCCGACAGGGCGGCAACGAGCAGTACTTC. Encoded protein: CASRQGGNEQYF.

V usage is TRBV9 and J usage is TRBJ2-1, with TRBD2 matching 9 bases. Germline CDR1 is SGDLS and CDR2 is YYNGEE. The CDR3 totals 15 residues. With V trimmed by 2 bases and J by 5 bases, 5 bases remained unmatched. This chain's CDR3 is CASSVSGGTNNEQFF. The CDR3 DNA sequence: TGTGCCAGCAGCGTTAGCGGGGGTACCAACAATGAGCAGTTCTTC.

This clone was counted only a few times. This chain links TRBV13 with TRBJ1-1; the D is unclear. Germline V gene lookup returns CDR1 PRHDT and CDR2 FYEKMQ (reference sequence). The CDR3 is made up of 16 amino acids. V lost 2 bases, J lost 0 bases, and 13 bases lay in between. CDR3 DNA sequence: TGTGCCAGCAGCTTAAGAGGTGGTGGAGTGAACACTGAAGCTTTCTTT. It encodes CASSLRGGGVNTEAFF.

This chain links TRBV5-1 with TRBJ2-3, with 9 bases aligning to TRBD1. With 4 bases clipped from V and 4 bases from J, the junction kept 16 bases outside the gene matches. CDR1 and CDR2 from the germline V gene are SGHRS and YFSETQ. This CDR3 has 18 residues. The chain's CDR3 is CASSGRLPGQGIADTQYF. The CDR3 bases are TGCGCCAGCAGCGGGAGACTTCCCGGACAGGGGATCGCAGATACGCAGTATTTT.

V usage is TRBV7-2 and J usage is TRBJ2-7, with D possibly matching TRBD2 (8 bases). Germline CDR1 reads SGHTA; CDR2 reads FQGNSA. V was trimmed by 5 bases and J by 3 bases, leaving 17 bases between them. The CDR3 loop spans 15 amino acids. CDR3 sequence reads: CASSPGGGPLYEQYF. The CDR3 nucleotides are TGTGCCAGCAGCCCGGGAGGGGGCCCTCTCTACGAGCAGTACTTC.

The genes are TRBV28 and TRBJ1-1; tentatively, D is TRBD1 (6 bases). In germline, CDR1 is MDHEN, CDR2 SYDVKM. Trimming removed 6 bases at V and 0 bases at J, with 11 bases between. This CDR3 has 14 amino acids. The CDR3 sequence: CASSPRGLNTEAFF. CDR3 DNA sequence: TGTGCCAGCAGCCCCAGGGGTTTGAACACTGAAGCTTTCTTT.

The V and J genes are TRBV15 and TRBJ2-5; 7 bases match TRBD1. The closer fit of TRBJ2-7 to the DNA end suggests the J call may be wrong. The CDR3 has 12 amino acids. The germline gives CDR1 LNHNV, CDR2 YYDKDF (reference sequence). CDR3 sequence: CATSRAGGEQYF. In DNA form, the CDR3 reads TGTGCCACCAGCAGAGCAGGGGGCGAGCAGTACTTC.

This clone was seen only a few times. The chain is built from TRBV6-5 and TRBJ2-7, with 9 positions matching TRBD2. The CDR3 is 16 amino acids. CDR1 MNHEY and CDR2 SVGAGI come from the germline V gene. J gave up 1 base and V 2 bases, and 6 bases lay outside the gene matches. DNA for the CDR3: TGTGCCAGCAGTTACGGTGCGGGGGGGCCGTCCTACGAGCAGTACTTC. Translating gives CASSYGAGGPSYEQYF.

This clone was detected a few times. The chain recombines TRBV7-9 with TRBJ2-7, with a weak D call TRBD1 (5 bases). Germline V gene sequence: CDR1 SEHNR, CDR2 FQNEAQ (reference sequence). Trimming took 5 bases from V and 3 from J, leaving 11 bases between them. The CDR3 runs to 13 residues. The DNA of the CDR3 is TGTGCCAGCAGCCTGGCAGGGTTCTACGAGCAGTACTTC. Translating gives CASSLAGFYEQYF.

The chain couples TRBV30 to TRBJ2-7; D gene uncertain. CDR3 length: 12 residues. In germline, CDR1 is GTSNPN, CDR2 SVGIG (reference sequence). V was trimmed by 2 bases and J by 8 bases, leaving 13 bases between them. CDR3 bases: TGTGCCTGGAGTACCCTAGTTTTAAAGCAGTACTTC. Amino acids: CAWSTLVLKQYF. Together with reference TRBV30 and TRBJ2-7, the CDR3 gives the full variable domain: SQTIHQWPATLVQPVGSPLSLECTVEGTSNPNLYWYRQAAGRGLQLLFYSVGIGQISSEVPQNLSASRPQDRQFILSSKKLLLSDSGFYLCAWSTLVLKQYFGPGTRLTVT.

The genes are TRBV6-5 and TRBJ1-1; unclear D gene. Trimming removed 2 bases at V and 5 bases at J, with 6 bases between. The CDR3 length is 12 residues. The germline V gene encodes CDR1 MNHEY and CDR2 SVGAGI. The CDR3 DNA is TGTGCCAGCAGTTACGGAGATACTGAAGCTTTCTTT. Residues: CASSYGDTEAFF.

This sequence joins TRBV7-9 and TRBJ1-2, with a possible D match to TRBD1 (6 bases). CDR3 length: 13 residues. Germline CDR1 and CDR2: SEHNR and FQNEAQ (reference sequence). The ends were cut back, 8 bases at V and 4 bases at J, with 14 bases in the middle. The CDR3 protein is CASVTGSFYGYTF. The DNA of the CDR3 is TGTGCCAGCGTGACAGGTTCTTTCTATGGCTACACCTTC.

This clone was counted a few times. The chain carries TRBV4-3 and TRBJ2-5; a possible D gene is TRBD1 (6 bases). V lost 3 bases, J lost 0 bases, and 11 bases lay in between. Germline CDR1 LGHNA, CDR2 YSLEER. This CDR3 contains 15 residues. The CDR3 DNA reads as TGCGCCAGCAGCCATTGGCAGGGGAACCAAGAGACCCAGTACTTC. This encodes CASSHWQGNQETQYF.

The gene calls are TRBV11-3 and TRBJ1-5; maybe TRBD1 (6 bases). Germline V gives CDR1 SGHNT, CDR2 YENEEA. The CDR3 has 15 residues. Trimming shortened V by 4 bases and J by 7 bases, and 17 bases separated the two germline ends. CDR3: CASSSQGLPKQPQHF. The CDR3 DNA follows: TGTGCCAGCAGCTCCCAGGGGCTTCCGAAGCAGCCCCAGCATTTT.

This chain uses TRBV5-5 with TRBJ2-7; possibly TRBD2 for D (6 bases). Germline assignment: CDR1 SGHKS and CDR2 YYEKEE (reference sequence). The length of the CDR3 is 14 residues. V lost 3 bases and J lost 5, with 15 bases in between. In DNA, the CDR3 is TGTGCCAGCAGCTGGGGGAGGCGCCCCAACGAGCAGTACTTC. It translates to CASSWGRRPNEQYF.

This CDR3 is CATEQGTNEKLFF. DNA for the CDR3: TGTGCCACAGAACAGGGAACTAATGAAAAACTGTTTTTT. V gene TRBV6-1 combines with J gene TRBJ1-4; a weak D match, TRBD1 (6 bases). The CDR3 runs to 13 residues. V was clipped by 10 bases and J by 1 base, with 10 bases between them. CDR1 is MNHNS and CDR2 is SASEGT in the germline V gene.

The J gene is TRBJ2-5, the V gene TRBV9, with 10 bases fitting TRBD1. V shed 3 bases, J shed 5 bases, and the junction held 4 bases outside the gene matches. This CDR3 is 14 amino acids long. CDR1 and CDR2 (germline): SGDLS, YYNGEE. The chain's CDR3 is CASSARDRGETQYF. The DNA of the CDR3 is TGTGCCAGCAGCGCCCGGGACAGGGGTGAGACCCAGTACTTC.